These 7 T cell receptor beta chains came from one sample sequenced in a study of PD-L1 blockade in urothelial cancer. Clones were sequenced by immunoSEQ multiplex PCR, and TCRdb holds only the in-frame ones, with some missing. The sample shows over 35,000 clones, approximately 90% of them seen only once. Time point described: pretreatment peripheral blood. The sequencing here drew on PBMCs, taken around atezolizumab (anti-PD-L1) treatment. The receptors were sampled from an older woman with urothelial cancer.

The DNA of the CDR3 is TGCGCCAGCAGCTTTAACTATGACAGCTCCTACGAGCAGTACTTC. As protein: CASSFNYDSSYEQYF. The chain recombines TRBV5-1 with TRBJ2-7; possible D gene TRBD1, 5 bases. Trimming removed 2 bases at V and 0 bases at J, with 12 bases between. CDR3 size: 15 residues. The germline CDR1 and CDR2 sequences are SGHRS and YFSETQ.

The chain links TRBV19 to TRBJ2-3; 7 positions match TRBD2. Germline CDR1 LNHDA, CDR2 SQIVND (reference sequence). The V gene end was trimmed by 4 bases and the J gene end by 3 bases; junction bases not matched to a gene: 4. The CDR3 consists of 14 residues. The CDR3 loop is CASSKGGRTDTQYF. In nucleotides, the CDR3 is TGTGCCAGTAGTAAGGGCGGGAGAACAGATACGCAGTATTTT. The entire variable domain, with the rest obtained from reference TRBV19 and TRBJ2-3, is as follows: DGGITQSPKYLFRKEGQNVTLSCEQNLNHDAMYWYRQDPGQGLRLIYYSQIVNDFQKGDIAEGYSVSREKKESFPLTVTSAQKNPTAFYLCASSKGGRTDTQYFGPGTRLTVL.

The rearrangement links TRBV2 to TRBJ1-4, with TRBD1 as a possible D gene (5 bases). The germline CDR1 and CDR2 sequences are SNHLY and FYNNEI. This CDR3 contains 12 residues. Trimming took off 8 bases at V and 8 bases at J, with 12 bases between the two ends. CDR3 sequence (DNA): TGTGCCAGCGCGGGGACCCGGGAAAAACTGTTTTTT. Encoded protein: CASAGTREKLFF.

The sample holds one count of this clone. The rearrangement uses TRBV5-1 and TRBJ1-1, with 10 bases matching TRBD1. Per the germline V gene, CDR1 is SGHRS and CDR2 is YFSETQ. This CDR3 contains 14 residues. J gave up 4 bases and V 4 bases, and 4 bases lay outside the gene matches. In DNA, the CDR3 is TGCGCCAGCAGCCCGTGGACAGGGGGCACTGAAGCTTTCTTT. It yields the protein CASSPWTGGTEAFF.

This chain uses TRBV5-1 with TRBJ2-7; 12 positions match TRBD2. Per germline, CDR1 SGHRS and CDR2 YFSETQ. The V gene end was trimmed by 4 bases and the J gene end by 2 bases; junction bases not matched to a gene: 4. This CDR3 spans 15 amino acids. CDR3 residues: CASSELAGGTYEQYF. The CDR3 coding sequence is TGCGCCAGCAGCGAACTAGCGGGAGGAACCTACGAGCAGTACTTC.

This rearrangement joins TRBV10-3 to TRBJ2-1, with 7 bases identical to TRBD2. Germline V CDR1 and CDR2: ENHRY, SYGVKD. J lost 5 bases, V lost 8 bases, and 3 bases had no gene match. This CDR3 region has 12 residues. The CDR3 reads CAIGEGHNEQFF. The CDR3 nucleotides read TGTGCCATCGGGGAGGGACACAATGAGCAGTTCTTC.

The J gene is TRBJ2-1, the V gene TRBV19, with 10 bases aligning to TRBD2. The CDR3 covers 15 residues. Germline CDR1 is LNHDA and CDR2 is SQIVND (reference sequence). Trimming took 3 bases from V and 4 from J; bases not matched to a gene: 3. The CDR3 DNA reads as TGTGCCAGTAGTATTACTAGCGGGGCGTACAATGAGCAGTTCTTC. This encodes CASSITSGAYNEQFF.